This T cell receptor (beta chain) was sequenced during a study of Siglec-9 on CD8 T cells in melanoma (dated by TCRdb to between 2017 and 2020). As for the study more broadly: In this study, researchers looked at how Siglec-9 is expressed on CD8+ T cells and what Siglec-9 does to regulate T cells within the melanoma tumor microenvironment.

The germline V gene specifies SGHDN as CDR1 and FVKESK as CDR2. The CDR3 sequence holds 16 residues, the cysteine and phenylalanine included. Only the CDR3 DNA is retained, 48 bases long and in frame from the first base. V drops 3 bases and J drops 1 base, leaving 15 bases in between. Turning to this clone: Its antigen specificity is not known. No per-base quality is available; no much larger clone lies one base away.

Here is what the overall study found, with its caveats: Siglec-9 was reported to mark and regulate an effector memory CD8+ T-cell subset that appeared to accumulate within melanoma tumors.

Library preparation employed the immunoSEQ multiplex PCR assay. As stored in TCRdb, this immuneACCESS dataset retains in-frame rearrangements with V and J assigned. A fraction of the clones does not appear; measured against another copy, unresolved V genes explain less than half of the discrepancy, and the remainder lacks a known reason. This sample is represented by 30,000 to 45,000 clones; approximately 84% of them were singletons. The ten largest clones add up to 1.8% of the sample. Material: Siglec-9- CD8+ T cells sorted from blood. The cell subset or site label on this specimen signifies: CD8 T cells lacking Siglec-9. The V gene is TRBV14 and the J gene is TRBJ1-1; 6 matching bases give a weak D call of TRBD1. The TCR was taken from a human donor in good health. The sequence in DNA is TGTGCCAGCAGCCACACCGACTGGGGGCCGAACACTGAAGCTTTCTTT. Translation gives CASSHTDWGPNTEAFF.